Shown below are 2 T cell receptor beta chains from a single sample sequenced in a study of blood T cell repertoires in COVID-19. The assay was immunoSEQ multiplex PCR, and TCRdb's table has in-frame clones only and misses some. Found here are over 120,000 clones, roughly 90% of them singletons; the top ten hold about 4.1%. The sequenced sample consisted of PBMCs or T cells enriched from blood (not recorded which). Source of these receptors: a man aged 50 to 59 who had recovered from COVID-19.

The chain combines TRBV5-1 with TRBJ2-1, with TRBD2 identical over 7 bases. The junction had 8 bases not matched to a gene; V was cut back by 4 bases and J by 4 bases. The germline gives CDR1 SGHRS, CDR2 YFSETQ. The CDR3 spans 15 residues. CDR3 nucleotide sequence: TGCGCCAGCAGCGTTGGTCCTAGCGGTTACAATGAGCAGTTCTTC. It specifies CASSVGPSGYNEQFF.

The rearrangement joins TRBV5-5 to TRBJ2-3; TRBD2 matches at 8 bases. In germline, CDR1 is SGHKS, CDR2 YYEKEE (reference sequence). CDR3 size: 16 residues. V lost 0 bases and J lost 2; bases outside the gene matches: 5. CDR3 coding DNA: TGTGCCAGCAGCTTGGTAGCCGGGGGGGCCACAGATACGCAGTATTTT. Protein sequence: CASSLVAGGATDTQYF.